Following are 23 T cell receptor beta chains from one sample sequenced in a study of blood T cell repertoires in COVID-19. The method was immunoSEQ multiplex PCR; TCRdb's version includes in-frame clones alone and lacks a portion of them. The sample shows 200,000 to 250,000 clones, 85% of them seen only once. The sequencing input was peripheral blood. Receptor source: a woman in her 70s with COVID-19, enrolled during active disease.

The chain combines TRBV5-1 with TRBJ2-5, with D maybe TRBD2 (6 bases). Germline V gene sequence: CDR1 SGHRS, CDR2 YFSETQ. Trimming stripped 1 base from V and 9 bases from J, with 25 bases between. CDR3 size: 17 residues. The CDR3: CASSLSRGLGVPSSQYF. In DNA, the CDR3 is TGCGCCAGCAGCTTGTCGAGGGGACTGGGGGTTCCTTCGTCCCAGTACTTC. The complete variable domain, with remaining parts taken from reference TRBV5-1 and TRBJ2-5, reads KAGVTQTPRYLIKTRGQQVTLSCSPISGHRSVSWYQQTPGQGLQFLFEYFSETQRNKGNFPGRFSGRQFSNSRSEMNVSTLELGDSALYLCASSLSRGLGVPSSQYFGPGTRLLVL.

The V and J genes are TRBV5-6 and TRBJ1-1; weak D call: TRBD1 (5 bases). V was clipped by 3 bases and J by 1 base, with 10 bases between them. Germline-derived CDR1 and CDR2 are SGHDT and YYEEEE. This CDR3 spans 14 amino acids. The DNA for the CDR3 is TGTGCCAGCAGCTCGGGACTCCCGAACACTGAAGCTTTCTTT. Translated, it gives CASSSGLPNTEAFF.

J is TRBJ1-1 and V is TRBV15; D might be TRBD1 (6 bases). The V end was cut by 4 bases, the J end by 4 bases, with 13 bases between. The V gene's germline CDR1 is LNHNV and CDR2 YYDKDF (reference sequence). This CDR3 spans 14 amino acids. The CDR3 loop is CATSNGQFSTEAFF. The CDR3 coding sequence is TGTGCCACCAGCAACGGACAGTTCAGCACTGAAGCTTTCTTT.

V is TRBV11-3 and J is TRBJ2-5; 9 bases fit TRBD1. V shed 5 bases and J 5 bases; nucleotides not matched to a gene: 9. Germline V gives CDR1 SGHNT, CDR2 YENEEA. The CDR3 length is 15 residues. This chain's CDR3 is CASSPPGTGWETQYF. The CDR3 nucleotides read TGTGCCAGCAGCCCACCCGGGACAGGGTGGGAGACCCAGTACTTC.

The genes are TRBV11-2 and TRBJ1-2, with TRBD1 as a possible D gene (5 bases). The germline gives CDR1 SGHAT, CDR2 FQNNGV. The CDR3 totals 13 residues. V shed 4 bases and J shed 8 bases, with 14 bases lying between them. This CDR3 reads CASSSNRWPGYTF. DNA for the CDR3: TGTGCCAGCAGCTCCAACAGGTGGCCCGGCTACACCTTC.

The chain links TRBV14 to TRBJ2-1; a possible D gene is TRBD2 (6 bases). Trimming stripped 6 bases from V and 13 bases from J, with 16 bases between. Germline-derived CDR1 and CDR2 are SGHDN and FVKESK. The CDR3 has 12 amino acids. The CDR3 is CASSPSGLSQFF. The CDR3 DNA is TGTGCCAGCAGTCCCAGCGGACTAAGTCAGTTCTTC.

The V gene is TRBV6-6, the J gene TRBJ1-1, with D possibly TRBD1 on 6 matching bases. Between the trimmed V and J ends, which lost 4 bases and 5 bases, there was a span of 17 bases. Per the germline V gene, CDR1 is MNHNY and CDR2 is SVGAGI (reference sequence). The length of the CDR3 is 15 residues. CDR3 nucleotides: TGTGCCAGCAGTTCCGAAAGAACAGGGAAGACTGAAGCTTTCTTT. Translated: CASSSERTGKTEAFF.

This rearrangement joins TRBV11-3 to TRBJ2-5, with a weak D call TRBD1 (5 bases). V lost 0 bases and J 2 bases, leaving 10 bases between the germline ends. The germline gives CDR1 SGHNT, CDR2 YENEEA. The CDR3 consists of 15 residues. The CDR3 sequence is CASSLDPTVQETQYF. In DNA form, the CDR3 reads TGTGCCAGCAGCTTAGATCCGACAGTACAAGAGACCCAGTACTTC.

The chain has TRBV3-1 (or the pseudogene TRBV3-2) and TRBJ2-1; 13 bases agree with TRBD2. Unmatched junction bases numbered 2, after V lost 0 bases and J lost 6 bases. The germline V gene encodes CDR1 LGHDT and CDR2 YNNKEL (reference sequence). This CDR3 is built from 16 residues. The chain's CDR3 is CASSQEGLAGPNEQFF. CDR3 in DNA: TGTGCCAGCAGCCAAGAGGGACTAGCGGGACCCAATGAGCAGTTCTTC.

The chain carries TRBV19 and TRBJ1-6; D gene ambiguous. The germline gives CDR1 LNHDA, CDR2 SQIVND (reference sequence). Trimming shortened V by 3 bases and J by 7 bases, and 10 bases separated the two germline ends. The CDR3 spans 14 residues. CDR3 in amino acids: CASSMVRGNSPLHF. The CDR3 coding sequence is TGTGCCAGTAGTATGGTGCGGGGAAATTCACCCCTCCACTTT. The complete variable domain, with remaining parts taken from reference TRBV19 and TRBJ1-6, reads DGGITQSPKYLFRKEGQNVTLSCEQNLNHDAMYWYRQDPGQGLRLIYYSQIVNDFQKGDIAEGYSVSREKKESFPLTVTSAQKNPTAFYLCASSMVRGNSPLHFGNGTRLTVT.

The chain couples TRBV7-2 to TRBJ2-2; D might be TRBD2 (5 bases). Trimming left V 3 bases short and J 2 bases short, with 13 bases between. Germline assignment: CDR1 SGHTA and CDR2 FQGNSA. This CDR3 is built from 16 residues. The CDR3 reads CASSLADLSNTGELFF. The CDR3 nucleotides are TGTGCCAGCAGCTTGGCGGACTTATCCAACACCGGGGAGCTGTTTTTT.

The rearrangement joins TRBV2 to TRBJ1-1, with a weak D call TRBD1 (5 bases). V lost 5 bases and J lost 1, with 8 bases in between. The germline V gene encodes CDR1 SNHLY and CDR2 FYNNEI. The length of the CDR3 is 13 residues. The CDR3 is CASSFQGNTEAFF. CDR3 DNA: TGTGCCAGCAGTTTTCAGGGGAACACTGAAGCTTTCTTT.

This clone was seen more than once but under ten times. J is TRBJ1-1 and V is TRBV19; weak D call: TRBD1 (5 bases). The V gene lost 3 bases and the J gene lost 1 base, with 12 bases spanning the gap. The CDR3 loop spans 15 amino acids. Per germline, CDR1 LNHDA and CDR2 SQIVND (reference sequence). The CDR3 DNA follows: TGTGCCAGTAGTATTGGCGGGAGGGGGAACACTGAAGCTTTCTTT. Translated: CASSIGGRGNTEAFF. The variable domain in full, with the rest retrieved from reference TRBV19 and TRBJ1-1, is DGGITQSPKYLFRKEGQNVTLSCEQNLNHDAMYWYRQDPGQGLRLIYYSQIVNDFQKGDIAEGYSVSREKKESFPLTVTSAQKNPTAFYLCASSIGGRGNTEAFFGQGTRLTVV.

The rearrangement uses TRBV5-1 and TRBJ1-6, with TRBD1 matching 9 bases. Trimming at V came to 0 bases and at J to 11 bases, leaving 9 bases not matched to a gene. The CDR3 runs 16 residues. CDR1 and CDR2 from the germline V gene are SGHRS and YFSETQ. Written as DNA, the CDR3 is TGCGCCAGCAGCTTGGCCGGGACAGGGTTTCAGGCACCCCTCCACTTT. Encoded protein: CASSLAGTGFQAPLHF.

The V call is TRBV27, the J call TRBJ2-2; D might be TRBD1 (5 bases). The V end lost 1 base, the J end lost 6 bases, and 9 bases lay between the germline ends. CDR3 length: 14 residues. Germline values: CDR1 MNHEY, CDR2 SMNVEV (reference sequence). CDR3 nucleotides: TGTGCCAGCAGTTTATACAGGCAATCCGGGGAGCTGTTTTTT. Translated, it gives CASSLYRQSGELFF.

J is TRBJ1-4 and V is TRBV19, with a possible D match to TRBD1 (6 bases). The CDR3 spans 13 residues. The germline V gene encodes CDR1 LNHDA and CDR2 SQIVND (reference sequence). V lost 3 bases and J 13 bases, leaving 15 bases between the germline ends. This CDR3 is CASSILGTQALFF. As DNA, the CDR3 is TGTGCCAGTAGTATCCTCGGGACACAAGCACTGTTTTTT.

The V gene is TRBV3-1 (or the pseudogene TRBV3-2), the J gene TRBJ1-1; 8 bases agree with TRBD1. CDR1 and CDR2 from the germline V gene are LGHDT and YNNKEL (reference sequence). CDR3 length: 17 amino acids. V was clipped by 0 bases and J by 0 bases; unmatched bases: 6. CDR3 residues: CASSQDLGRGLNTEAFF. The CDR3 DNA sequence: TGTGCCAGCAGCCAAGATCTGGGCAGGGGGCTGAACACTGAAGCTTTCTTT.

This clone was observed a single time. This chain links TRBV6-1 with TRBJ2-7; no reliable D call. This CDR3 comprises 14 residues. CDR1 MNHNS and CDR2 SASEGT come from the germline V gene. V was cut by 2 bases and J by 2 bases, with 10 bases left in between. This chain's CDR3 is CASSETAPAYEQYF. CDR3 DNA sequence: TGTGCCAGCAGTGAAACCGCTCCAGCCTACGAGCAGTACTTC.

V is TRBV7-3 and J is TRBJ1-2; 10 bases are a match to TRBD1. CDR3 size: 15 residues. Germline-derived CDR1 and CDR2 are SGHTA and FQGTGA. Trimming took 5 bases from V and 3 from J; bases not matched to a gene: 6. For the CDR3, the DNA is TGTGCCAGCAGCATGACCGGGACAGGGGACTATGGCTACACCTTC. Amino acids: CASSMTGTGDYGYTF.

CDR3 residues: CASSWPSGRALSYYNEQFF. The CDR3 DNA follows: TGTGCCAGCAGTTGGCCCAGCGGGAGGGCCCTTTCATACTACAATGAGCAGTTCTTC. The chain couples TRBV6-2 or TRBV6-3 to TRBJ2-1, with 10 bases fitting TRBD2. CDR1 and CDR2 from the germline V gene are MNHEY and SVGEGT. CDR3 length: 19 amino acids. Unmatched junction bases numbered 15, after V lost 4 bases and J lost 3 bases.

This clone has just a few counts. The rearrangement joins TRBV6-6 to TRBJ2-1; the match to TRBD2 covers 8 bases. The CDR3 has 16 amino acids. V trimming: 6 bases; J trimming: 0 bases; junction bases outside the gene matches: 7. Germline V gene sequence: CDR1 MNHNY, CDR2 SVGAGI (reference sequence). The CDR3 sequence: CASSPTGGSSYNEQFF. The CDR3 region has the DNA TGTGCCAGCAGCCCAACGGGGGGGAGCTCCTACAATGAGCAGTTCTTC.

CDR3 DNA sequence: TGTGCCAGCAGCCGAGGGGCCAGGGGAGACTATGGCTACACCTTC. This translates into CASSRGARGDYGYTF. The chain carries TRBV7-3 and TRBJ1-2; the D gene is possibly TRBD1 (6 bases). This CDR3 contains 15 residues. Germline V gene lookup returns CDR1 SGHTA and CDR2 FQGTGA. Trimming shortened V by 5 bases and J by 3 bases, and 16 bases separated the two germline ends.

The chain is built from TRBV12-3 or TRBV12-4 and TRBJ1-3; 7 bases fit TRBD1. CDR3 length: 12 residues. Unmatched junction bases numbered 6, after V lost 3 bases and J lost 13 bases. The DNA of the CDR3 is TGTGCCAGCAGTTTCGCCGGGACAGCAATATATTTT. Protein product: CASSFAGTAIYF.